This entry lists 5 T cell receptor beta chains sequenced from one sample in a study of radiotherapy plus CTLA-4 blockade in lung cancer. TCRdb keeps only in-frame clones here, not all; method: immunoSEQ multiplex PCR. Of around 31,000 clones detected, around four fifths appear once; the ten largest clones hold 7.5%. The input for sequencing was peripheral blood, taken from a patient treated with radiotherapy plus ipilimumab. The source is a human donor with non-small cell lung cancer who had stable disease on radiotherapy plus ipilimumab.

This clone showed up just a few times. V usage is TRBV7-9 and J usage is TRBJ1-2; D is unresolved. V was trimmed by 1 base and J by 4 bases, leaving 4 bases between them. Germline V gene data show CDR1 as SEHNR and CDR2 as FQNEAQ (reference sequence). The CDR3 runs to 12 residues. The CDR3 bases are TGTGCCAGCAGCTTAGGGGGCTATGGCTACACCTTC. It yields the protein CASSLGGYGYTF.

The chain uses TRBV7-2 and TRBJ1-2, with a weak D call TRBD1 (6 bases). V was clipped by 1 base and J by 7 bases, with 13 bases between them. Germline V gives CDR1 SGHTA, CDR2 FQGNSA. The CDR3 contains 14 residues. CDR3 nucleotides: TGTGCCAGCAGCTTAGTCACAGGGTGGGGTGGCTACACCTTC. Translating gives CASSLVTGWGGYTF.

The chain recombines TRBV27 with TRBJ2-2; TRBD2 matches 7 bases. V lost 3 bases to trimming and J lost 4 bases; unmatched junction nucleotides: 2. CDR1 is MNHEY and CDR2 is SMNVEV in the germline V gene (reference sequence). The CDR3 runs to 14 residues. This CDR3 reads CASSFWGGTGELFF. For the CDR3, the DNA is TGTGCCAGCAGTTTCTGGGGGGGCACCGGGGAGCTGTTTTTT.

The chain couples TRBV18 to TRBJ1-4, with unresolved D. The CDR3 extends over 14 amino acids. Germline V gene sequence: CDR1 KGHSH, CDR2 LQKENI. Trimming removed 2 bases at V and 6 bases at J, with 10 bases between. This CDR3 is CASSPETGDEKLFF. The CDR3 nucleotides read TGTGCCAGCTCACCAGAGACGGGAGATGAAAAACTGTTTTTT.

The V gene is TRBV10-1, the J gene TRBJ2-1; 7 nucleotides agree with TRBD1. J was trimmed by 4 bases and V by 8 bases; bases with no gene match: 5. CDR1 is WNHNN and CDR2 is SYGVQD in the germline V gene (reference sequence). This CDR3 has 13 amino acids. CDR3 coding DNA: TGCGCCAGCGCCCAGGGGGATTACAATGAGCAGTTCTTC. Translating it yields CASAQGDYNEQFF.